This T cell receptor beta chain is drawn from a study of Ad26.COV2.S vaccination and SARS-CoV-2 variants. General study findings and limits: Analyses of TCR breadth and depth may have underestimated total T cell responses. Spike-specific responses of CD8+ and CD4+ T cells were reported to display substantial breadth after vaccination. Participants given vaccine showed non-spike TCR breadth similar to that of placebo recipients. Spike-specific TCR breadth was greater after Ad26.COV2.S than placebo.

Details on this clone: Its antigen is not known.

Trimming pared 7 bases from V and 2 bases from J, leaving 15 bases between. Germline V CDR1 and CDR2: SGHAT, FQNNGV. This CDR3 has 14 residues. TCRdb's table, derived via immunoSEQ multiplex PCR, lists solely in-frame clones and lacks some. The table has about 87,000 clones, about four fifths seen once. The sequenced sample was peripheral blood, obtained after recovery from COVID-19. The clonotype was recovered from a human donor who had recovered from COVID-19. V and J are TRBV11-2 and TRBJ2-7; weak D call: TRBD1 (6 bases). The CDR3 here is CASTQGTAAYEQYF. DNA for the CDR3: TGTGCCAGCACCCAGGGGACGGCAGCCTACGAGCAGTACTTC. The variable domain in full, with the rest retrieved from reference TRBV11-2 and TRBJ2-7, is EAGVAQSPRYKIIEKRQSVAFWCNPISGHATLYWYQQILGQGPKLLIQFQNNGVVDDSQLPKDRFSAERLKGVDSTLKIQPAKLEDSAVYLCASTQGTAAYEQYFGPGTRLTVT.